This T cell receptor (beta chain) originates from a study of cytomegalovirus exposure and HLA in healthy donors (dated by TCRdb to the late 2010s). With regard to the full study: An earlier analysis of several hundred of the donors reported under 300 Gb of sequence data and some 110 million unique TCR beta sequences obtained from around 180 million T cells. Rather than using new phenotypic data, the later analysis identified candidate immune exposures from TCR beta sequences and from how often those sequences occurred across donors. The number of typed donors differed by locus: 629-630 for A, B, C, DRB1 and DQB1; 522 for DQA1; 600 to 610 for DPA1; and about 470 for DPB1. The genetic ancestry cluster associated with self-reported Caucasian donors included over 80% of the 398 genotyped donors. About 330 gigabases of sequencing data and about 92 million unique TCR sequences made up an early release that covered 500 to 700 HLA-typed donors. Using immunosequencing, the study profiled T cell repertoires from 640 or so subjects and related those repertoires to cytomegalovirus serostatus. HLA typing included class I and class II loci at four-digit resolution. Across 398 genotyped donors of the cohort, an average of about 250,000 unique TCR beta nucleotide sequences per donor were sequenced, and roughly 20% of those sequences were non-productive. To predict cytomegalovirus infection status, the study combined high-throughput TCR immunosequencing, statistical association of individual TCRs with disease status, and machine learning. The study aimed to test whether signatures of past pathogen exposure could be identified by cataloging public T cell receptors. A separate validation cohort of 100 to 150 different subjects was used in addition to the 666-subject first cohort. Alongside the repertoire data, information on donor age, sex, ethnicity and CMV serostatus was compiled. To decide whether each TCR beta V gene segment behaved as functional or pseudogenic, an earlier analysis of approximately 620 of the donors relied on high-throughput TCR beta sequencing. A later analysis re-analyzed previously published TCR beta repertoires from several hundred donors and added high-resolution HLA genotyping to study TCR occurrence patterns. About five DR-DQ haplotypes were treated as single units for association and clustering because of strong linkage in the cohort. All discovery cohort repertoires had been generated on a single sequencing platform. Genome-wide SNP genotypes for about three fifths of the roughly 670 donors were used in a later genetic analysis, which treated that subset as a discovery cohort. Findings and caveats that apply to the study as a whole: At a false discovery rate of 0.05, a later analysis linked around 15,000 TCR beta sequences to specific HLA alleles. An earlier analysis of roughly 570 of the donors showed that most TCR beta V segments appeared in productive rearrangements either about 90% or about 30% of the time, which broadly matched IMGT annotations. Correlated functional status among segregating V segments might be attributable to linkage disequilibrium, but an unknown experimental factor could not be ruled out. The sequencing pipeline was judged likely to have produced a cluster of highly shared sequence variants as a technical artifact. A further reported finding was that TCR beta sequences accurately predicted the HLA-A and HLA-B alleles for most subjects in the first cohort. Presence/absence analyses assumed roughly uniform sequencing depth across donors, an assumption that may not hold. A later analysis found that TCR association rates varied across HLA loci, with DRB1 alleles showing the most associated TCRs and HLA-C alleles the fewest. A later analysis found that HLA-associated TCR beta chains were more clonally expanded and had lower generation probabilities than equally common non-associated chains. It was suggested by the authors that the approach could potentially be generalized to other disease states and immunological phenotypes. The study listed approximately 160 TCR beta chains as associated with cytomegalovirus. Because the 87-base-pair reads could not distinguish some IMGT-functional V segments, including TRBV6-2 and TRBV6-3, those segments were excluded. A few of the identified cytomegalovirus-associated TCR beta chains were confirmed in vitro to be specific for cytomegalovirus antigens. Compared with the approximately 720-donor mean, donors in an Asian-associated ancestry cluster had fewer N-insertions in productive TCRs, according to a later genetic analysis. V-gene and J-gene trimming of TCR beta chains was associated with a missense DCLRE1C variant in a later genetic analysis, and the association was replicated in an independent cohort. Most TCR sequences were observed very rarely across donors, whereas some public TCRs were present in many individuals. In a later analysis, most CMV-associated TCR beta chains were found to appear HLA-restricted, with HLA associations seemingly driven largely by CMV exposure. The cohort was sequenced for TCR beta chains only, and without alpha or paired-chain data the features that could be detected were limited. Because HLA typing was unavailable for some donors at each locus, only the typed subset was used in association tests. Some 16 rarely observed V segments, including chromosome 9 orphons, were excluded from the earlier analysis of some 590 of the donors because counts were too low. A later analysis reported that several top co-occurrence clusters appeared linked to parvovirus B19, influenza, CMV and Epstein-Barr virus. Immune exposure information for the cohort was limited to CMV serostatus. When HLA alleles, especially DR and DQ, strongly co-occurred, TCR associations were difficult to assign to individual alleles. In both the original and validation cohorts, the classifier was reported to diagnose cytomegalovirus status with high specificity and sensitivity.

On this clone: The clone's antigen remains unknown. No per-base quality is available; no much larger clone lies one base away.

Library preparation was by the immunoSEQ multiplex PCR assay. A mixture of 60 forward primers for TCR Vbeta segments and 13 reverse primers for TCR Jbeta segments was used in the multiplex PCR. Amplification of the CDR3 region of rearranged TCR beta genes was performed with a multiplex PCR assay on genomic DNA. On the Illumina HiSeq System, the amplified TCR beta libraries were sequenced as 87-base-pair reads. The paper's data handling went like this. Across the roughly 700 repertoires, a later analysis counted around 80 million unique TCR beta chains, approximately 10 million of which were shared by at least two donors. Raw reads were error-corrected and collapsed into unique sequences with a nearest-neighbor algorithm that merged closely related sequences to remove PCR and sequencing errors. To assign V, D and J gene segments, CDR3 sequences were aligned to IMGT reference sequences. For a sequence to be retained, a match of at least six nucleotides was required to both a V gene segment and a J gene segment. A rearrangement counted as productive if the CDR3 had no stop codons and remained in frame with V and J, and every other rearrangement counted as non-productive. Following IMGT convention, CDR3 was defined as the stretch from the second conserved V-encoded cysteine up to the conserved J-encoded phenylalanine. In an earlier analysis of approximately 590 of the donors, sequences lacking an unambiguous match to a single V gene segment were excluded. An earlier analysis of a few hundred of the donors classified V segments as functional when productive rearrangements were above 56.7% and as segregating when the standard deviation between donors was above 5%. A statistical classification framework was built for diagnosing cytomegalovirus status from the catalog of TCR beta chain sequences. In a later analysis, TCR nucleotide sequences were compared against IMGT/GENE-DB human TR gene sequences so that V and J genes could be assigned. A later analysis assigned CDR3 sequences and most-parsimonious VDJ recombination scenarios with the TCRdist pipeline. In a later analysis, each TCR beta chain was defined by its CDR3 amino acid sequence together with its V-gene family, and reads without a unique V-gene family were excluded. A later analysis removed 592 highly shared, low-generation-probability nucleotide sequences to deal with suspected cross-contamination and a sequencing artifact. A later analysis calculated a clonal expansion index for each public chain from normalized within-repertoire ranks of inferred template counts. Generation probabilities in a later analysis came from a VDJ recombination model fitted to out-of-frame rearrangements, and those results were checked against IGoR. In a later analysis, TCR-TCR, TCR-HLA and TCR-CMV co-occurrence was scored with hypergeometric tests, and a repertoire-size bias correction was applied to TCR pairs. A later analysis estimated false discovery rates by permuting HLA or CMV assignments 20 times. A later analysis grouped co-occurring TCRs with DBSCAN, adding TCRdist sequence similarity when clustering within HLA-allele-positive subsets. Repertoires with fewer than 30,000 or more than 120,000 public chains were left out of co-occurrence clustering, as were a few repertoires with anomalous nucleotide sharing. In TCRdb, the immuneACCESS table is reduced to in-frame sequences with V and J assigned. These tables do not hold every clone; where another copy was compared, an unresolved V gene accounts for under half, and the others remain unexplained. V and J calls and clone size are given by that table; D and trimming were obtained from the DNA. Present in this sample are roughly 90,000 clones, roughly 80% of which were seen just once. Clones ranked in the top ten supply around 3.7% of the sample.

The germline V gene sets CDR1 to SNHLY and CDR2 to FYNNEI. The germline V and J ends show losses of 4 bases and 1 base respectively, and no gene match explains 11 bases of the junction. The CDR3 spans 17 residues, from the cysteine through the phenylalanine. Only the CDR3 DNA stays, 51 bases, in frame from base 1. The cohort comprised 550 to 700 healthy bone marrow donors. At the time of sampling, all cohort members were nominally healthy, though unrecorded immune exposures were likely present. The donor tested CMV seropositive, placing the donor among the 310 or so seropositive members of the cohort. A peripheral blood sample was collected from each donor, and TCR beta sequencing was performed on peripheral blood mononuclear cells. Genomic DNA was extracted from the blood cell samples with the Qiagen DNeasy Blood Extraction Kit.

Recombination connected TRBV2 to TRBJ2-3; TRBD2 agrees with 7 junctional bases. The sample taken for sequencing was PBMCs. The receptor comes from a man aged 25-45 years in good health and CMV-seropositive. CDR3 reads: CASSGTLATPRTDTQYF. The bases read TGTGCCAGCAGTGGAACACTAGCGACCCCCCGCACAGATACGCAGTATTTT.